This T cell receptor (beta chain) comes out of a study of long-term antiretroviral therapy in people with HIV. This clone has only one observation. Researchers ran immunoSEQ v3.0 at survey level. Measured with immunoSEQ multiplex PCR; TCRdb has only the in-frame clones, and not every one. The table lists 20,000 to 30,000 clones, less than 80% of them singletons. The CDR3 extends over 16 amino acids. The germline V gene has CDR1 MRHNA and CDR2 SNTAGT. The germline V and J ends were trimmed by 4 bases and 0 bases, with 10 bases remaining between them. The origin of this receptor is a woman between 40 and 55 years old with HIV. This chain joins TRBV6-4 and TRBJ2-6; TRBD1 is a possible D gene (5 bases). This material consisted of unsorted PBMCs, taken 1.2 years after starting antiretroviral therapy. The CDR3 sequence: CASSVRAPSGANVLTF. CDR3 bases: TGTGCCAGCAGTGTCAGGGCCCCCTCTGGGGCCAACGTCCTGACTTTC.